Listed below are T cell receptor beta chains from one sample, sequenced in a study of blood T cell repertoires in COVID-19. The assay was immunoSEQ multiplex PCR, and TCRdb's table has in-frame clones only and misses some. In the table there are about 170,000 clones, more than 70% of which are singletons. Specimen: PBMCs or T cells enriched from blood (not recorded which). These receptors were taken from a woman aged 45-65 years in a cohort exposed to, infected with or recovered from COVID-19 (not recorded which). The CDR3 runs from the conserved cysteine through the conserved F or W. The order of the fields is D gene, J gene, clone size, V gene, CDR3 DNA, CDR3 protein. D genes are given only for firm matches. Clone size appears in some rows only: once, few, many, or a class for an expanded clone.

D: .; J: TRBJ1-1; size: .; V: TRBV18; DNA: TGTGCCAGCTCACCGACAACATTGAACACTGAAGCTTTCTTT; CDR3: CASSPTTLNTEAFF
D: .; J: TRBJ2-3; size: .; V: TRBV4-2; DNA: TGTGCCAGCAGCCAAGATAGGGCTAGCGAAAGCTCAGATACGCAGTATTTT; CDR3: CASSQDRASESSDTQYF
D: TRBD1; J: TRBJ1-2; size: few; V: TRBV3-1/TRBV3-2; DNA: TGTGCCAGCAGCCAGCCGGGACAGGGGATCTATGGCTACACCTTC; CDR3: CASSQPGQGIYGYTF
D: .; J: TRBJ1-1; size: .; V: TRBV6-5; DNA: TGTGCCAGCCACTCCCTATGGACTGAAGCTTTCTTT; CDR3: CASHSLWTEAFF
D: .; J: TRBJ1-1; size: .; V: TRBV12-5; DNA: TGTGCTAGTGGTTTGGCAGGGAACACTGAAGCTTTCTTT; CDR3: CASGLAGNTEAFF
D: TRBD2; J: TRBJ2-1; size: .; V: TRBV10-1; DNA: TGCGCCAGCAGCTTAGGGACTAGCGGGAGGGGCAATGAGCAGTTCTTC; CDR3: CASSLGTSGRGNEQFF
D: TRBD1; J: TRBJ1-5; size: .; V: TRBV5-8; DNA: TGTGCCAGCAGCCAAACAGGGGGCGGCAATCAGCCCCAGCATTTT; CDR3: CASSQTGGGNQPQHF
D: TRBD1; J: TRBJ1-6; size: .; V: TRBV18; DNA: TGTGCCAGCTCACGGGCGGGACAGGGGGCTATGAATTCACCCCTCCACTTT; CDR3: CASSRAGQGAMNSPLHF
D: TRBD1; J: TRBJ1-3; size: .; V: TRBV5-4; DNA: TGTGCCAGCAGCAAACGGACAGGGGGTATCTCTGGAAACACCATATATTTT; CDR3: CASSKRTGGISGNTIYF
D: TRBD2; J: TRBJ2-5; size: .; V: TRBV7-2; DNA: TGTGCCAGCAGCTCTACAAGACTAGCGGGGCCGGACACCCAGTACTTC; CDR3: CASSSTRLAGPDTQYF
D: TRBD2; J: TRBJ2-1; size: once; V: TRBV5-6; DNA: TGTGCCAGCAGCTTGGTGCTAACTAGCGGGAGGGAGAATGAGCAGTTCTTC; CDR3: CASSLVLTSGRENEQFF
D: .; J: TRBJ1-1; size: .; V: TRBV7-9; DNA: TGTGCCAGCAGCTTAGGGGCAGGGGCAAGAATTGAAGCTTTCTTT; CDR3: CASSLGAGARIEAFF
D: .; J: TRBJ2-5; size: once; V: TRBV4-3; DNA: TGCGCCAGCAGCCAAGATGGGGGGGCGGTTGGGGAGACCCAGTACTTC; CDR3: CASSQDGGAVGETQYF
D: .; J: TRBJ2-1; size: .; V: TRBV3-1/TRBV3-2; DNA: TGTGCCAGCAGTAGCACCTACAATGAGCAGTTCTTC; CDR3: CASSSTYNEQFF
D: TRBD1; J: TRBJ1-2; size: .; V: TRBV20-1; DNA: TGCAGTGCTAGTGGCAAGGACAGGGGACTTTATGGCTACACCTTC; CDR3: CSASGKDRGLYGYTF
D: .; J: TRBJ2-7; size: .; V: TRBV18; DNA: TGTGCCAGCTCACCTCCCTCCGGCGGAGGAAGCTCCTACGAGCAGTACTTC; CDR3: CASSPPSGGGSSYEQYF
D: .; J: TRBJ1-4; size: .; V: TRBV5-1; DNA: TGCGCCAGCAGCTTGGGACAGATAAATGAAAAACTGTTTTTT; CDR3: CASSLGQINEKLFF
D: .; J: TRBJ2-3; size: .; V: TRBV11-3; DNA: TGTGCCAGCAGCTTACGGGACGGGGGGCAGTATTTT; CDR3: CASSLRDGGQYF
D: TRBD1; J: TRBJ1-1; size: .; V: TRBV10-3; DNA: TGTGCCATCAGGCCCCGGACAGGGAACTTGGAAGCTTTCTTT; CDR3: CAIRPRTGNLEAFF
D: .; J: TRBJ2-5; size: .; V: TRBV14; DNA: TGTGCCAGCAGCCAAGATATTGGCCTATCGCGGTACCAAGAGACCCAGTACTTC; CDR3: CASSQDIGLSRYQETQYF
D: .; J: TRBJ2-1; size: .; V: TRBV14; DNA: TGTGCCAGCAGCCAAGATAGGCGGCTAGCCGCGTTCTTC; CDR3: CASSQDRRLAAFF
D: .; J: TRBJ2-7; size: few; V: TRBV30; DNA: TGTGCCTGGAGGATAGGGGCCCACGAGCAGTACTTC; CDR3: CAWRIGAHEQYF
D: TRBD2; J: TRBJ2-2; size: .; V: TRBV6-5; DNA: TGTGCCAGCAGTTACGATAACCCGCGGGAGTCCGGGGAGCTGTTTTTT; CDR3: CASSYDNPRESGELFF
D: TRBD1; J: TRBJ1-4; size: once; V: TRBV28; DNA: TGTGCCAGCAGTCCAGAGACAGGGGGCCTTGGAAAACTGTTTTTT; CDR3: CASSPETGGLGKLFF
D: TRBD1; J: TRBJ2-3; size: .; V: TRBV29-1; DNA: TGCAGCGTTAACCGACAGGGGAATACAGATACGCAGTATTTT; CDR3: CSVNRQGNTDTQYF
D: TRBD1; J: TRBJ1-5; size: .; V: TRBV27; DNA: TGTGCCAGCAGTTTTCAGGGGGAGACCAATCAGCCCCAGCATTTT; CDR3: CASSFQGETNQPQHF
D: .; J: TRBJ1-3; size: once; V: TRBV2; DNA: TGTGCCAGCAGTAAACCTGACTCCCAGGGAGGAAACACCATATATTTT; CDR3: CASSKPDSQGGNTIYF
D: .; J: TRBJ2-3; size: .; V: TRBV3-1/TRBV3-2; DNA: TGTGCCAGCAGCCCCTTCGGAGTCAGCGGGCCCAATACGCAGTATTTT; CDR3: CASSPFGVSGPNTQYF
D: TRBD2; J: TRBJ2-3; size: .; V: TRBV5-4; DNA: TGTGCCAGCAGCTTGTCCGGCGAGCGGGGGACGCGAGATACGCAGTATTTT; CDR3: CASSLSGERGTRDTQYF
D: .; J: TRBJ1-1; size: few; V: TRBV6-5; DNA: TGTGCCAGCGAACAGAACACTGAAGCTTTCTTT; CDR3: CASEQNTEAFF
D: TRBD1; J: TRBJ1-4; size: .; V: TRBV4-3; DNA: TGCGCCAGCAGCCAAGGTGGGACAGCCATCAATGAAAAACTGTTTTTT; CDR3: CASSQGGTAINEKLFF
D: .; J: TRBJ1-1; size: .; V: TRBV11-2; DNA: TGTGCCAGCAGCTTAGATTACGCAGGGAACACTGAAGCTTTCTTT; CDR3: CASSLDYAGNTEAFF
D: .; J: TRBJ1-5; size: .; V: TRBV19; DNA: TGTGCCAGTCGATCCGAGGTGGCCCAGCATTTT; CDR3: CASRSEVAQHF
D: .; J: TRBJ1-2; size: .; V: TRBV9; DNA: TGTGCCAGCAGCGTGGAAGGTCTAGGTGGCTACACCTTC; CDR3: CASSVEGLGGYTF
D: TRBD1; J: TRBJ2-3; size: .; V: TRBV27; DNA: TGTGCCAGCAGTTTAATTTCCGGGACAGGGGGCTCGGGTACGCAGTATTTT; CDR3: CASSLISGTGGSGTQYF
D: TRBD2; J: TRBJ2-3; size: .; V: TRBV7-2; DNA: TGTGCCAGCAGCTTAGACACTAGCGGGAGTGATACGCAGTATTTT; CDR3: CASSLDTSGSDTQYF
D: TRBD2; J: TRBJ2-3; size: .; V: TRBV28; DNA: TGTGCCAGCACGGGAGGGGGTAATGTGGATACGCAGTATTTT; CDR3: CASTGGGNVDTQYF
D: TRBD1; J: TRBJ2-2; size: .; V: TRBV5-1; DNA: TGCGCCAGCAGCTCTGATCCAGGGGGCGCAACCGGGGAGCTGTTTTTT; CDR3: CASSSDPGGATGELFF
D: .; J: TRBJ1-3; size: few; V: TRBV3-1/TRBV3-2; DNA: TGTGCCAGCAGCCATGGGGGCGCGTCTGGAAACACCATATATTTT; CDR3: CASSHGGASGNTIYF
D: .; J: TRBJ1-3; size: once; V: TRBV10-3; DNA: TGTGCCATCAGTGCGGAGGGTTTAGGAAACACCATATATTTT; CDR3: CAISAEGLGNTIYF
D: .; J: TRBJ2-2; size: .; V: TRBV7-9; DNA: TGTGCCAGCAGCTTAGAGACTTACGGTGCAAGATCCATCGGGGAGCTGTTTTTT; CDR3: CASSLETYGARSIGELFF
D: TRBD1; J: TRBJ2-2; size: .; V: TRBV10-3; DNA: TGTGCCATCAGTGCCGCTTACAGGGGCCAAGGGGGGGAGCTGTTTTTT; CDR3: CAISAAYRGQGGELFF
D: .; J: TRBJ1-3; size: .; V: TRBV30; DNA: TGTGCCTGGAGCCCCCCCGGAGGGATTTCTGGAAACACCATATATTTT; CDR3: CAWSPPGGISGNTIYF
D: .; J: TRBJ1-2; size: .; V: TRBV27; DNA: TGTGCCAGCAGTTCAGGGACATCGCCTAACTATGGCTACACCTTC; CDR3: CASSSGTSPNYGYTF
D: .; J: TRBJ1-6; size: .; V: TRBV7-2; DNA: TGTGCCAGCACCTTAGGCCCGTGGAGCTCCTATAATTCACCCCTCCACTTT; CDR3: CASTLGPWSSYNSPLHF
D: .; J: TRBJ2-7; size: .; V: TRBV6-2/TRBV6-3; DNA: TGTGCCAGCAGTTATCTTGCAGATTACGAGCAGTACTTC; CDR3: CASSYLADYEQYF
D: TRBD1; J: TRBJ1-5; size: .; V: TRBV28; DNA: TGTGCCACTAGGGTGGTACAGGGGAATCAGCCCCAGCATTTT; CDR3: CATRVVQGNQPQHF
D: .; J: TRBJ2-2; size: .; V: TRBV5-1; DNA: TGCGCCAGCAGGATGGGAGCCCCCGGGGAGCTGTTTTTT; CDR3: CASRMGAPGELFF
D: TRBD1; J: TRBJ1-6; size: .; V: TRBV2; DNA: TGTGCCAGCAGCGAGGACAGGGGTTATTCACCCCTCCACTTT; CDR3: CASSEDRGYSPLHF
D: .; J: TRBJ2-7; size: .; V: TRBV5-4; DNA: TGTGCCAGCAGCTTGGGGAGGGGGCTAGCGAGCTACGAGCAGTACTTC; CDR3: CASSLGRGLASYEQYF
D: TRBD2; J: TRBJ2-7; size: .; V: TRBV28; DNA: TGTGCCAGCAGTAGAACAGTAGCGGGGTTGTCTGGCGAGCAGTACTTC; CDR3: CASSRTVAGLSGEQYF